The 3 T cell receptor beta chains presented below share a single source sample, sequenced in a study of T cell repertoires in cytomegalovirus infection. TCRdb fed the reads into MiXCR, producing one record per CDR3 protein. The sample has around 260,000 distinct CDR3 sequences, roughly 23% seen once. The sequencing input was PBMCs. Receptors originate from a human donor in good health (CMV status not recorded). Some clones in this sample may be carry-over from other donors' samples.

At least ten counts were recorded for this clonotype. DNA for the CDR3: TGTGCCAGCAGCTTAGATCCAACATACAATGAGCAGTTCTTC. Translating it yields CASSLDPTYNEQFF. V is TRBV7-6 and J is TRBJ2-1; D not resolved. Germline lookup yields CDR1 SGHVS and CDR2 FNYEAQ. Trimming took off 1 base at V and 4 bases at J, with 8 bases between the two ends. The CDR3 spans 14 residues.

This clonotype was picked up many times. The chain has TRBV28 and TRBJ1-5, with a tentative D call TRBD1 (5 bases). The CDR3 contains 14 residues. Germline CDR1 and CDR2: MDHEN and SYDVKM. Trimming stripped 3 bases from V and 3 bases from J, with 9 bases between. CDR3 sequence (DNA): TGTGCCAGCAGTTTGGAGGGGAACAATCAGCCCCAGCATTTT. Translating it yields CASSLEGNNQPQHF.

This clonotype was seen repeatedly, ten times or more. The chain recombines TRBV7-3 with TRBJ2-2; a possible D gene is TRBD2 (7 bases). This CDR3 spans 15 amino acids. V was shortened by 5 bases and J by 5 bases, with 15 bases between the two germline ends. In germline, CDR1 is SGHTA, CDR2 FQGTGA. The CDR3: CASSRFGGQTGELFF. DNA of the CDR3: TGTGCCAGCAGCCGATTCGGGGGGCAGACCGGGGAGCTGTTTTTT.